The present T cell receptor (beta chain) was sequenced within a study of cytomegalovirus exposure and HLA in healthy donors (dated by TCRdb to the late 2010s). About the investigation overall: The 650 to 750 repertoires of the first cohort and the roughly 110 validation repertoires were produced on the same platform, according to a later analysis. The aim of the study was to test whether cataloging public T cell receptors could identify signatures of past pathogen exposure. Along with the 666-subject first cohort, a separate validation cohort of some 130 different subjects was used. To predict cytomegalovirus infection status, the study brought together high-throughput TCR immunosequencing, statistical association of individual TCRs with disease status, and machine learning.

The V and J ends are trimmed by 0 bases and 0 bases, leaving 10 bases between them. Its CDR3 holds 16 amino acids, cysteine through phenylalanine. Kept here is only the CDR3 DNA, which spans 48 bases and is read in frame from base 1. According to the germline V gene, CDR1 reads SGHRS and CDR2 reads YFSETQ. Separate from the approximately 700-subject first cohort, the validation cohort of over 90 subjects was the group to which the donors belonged. The library was prepared using the immunoSEQ multiplex PCR assay. The source study handled its data this way. A statistical classification framework was developed to diagnose cytomegalovirus status using the catalog of TCR beta chain sequences. TCRdb took over this immuneACCESS table, retaining in-frame rearrangements with V and J assigned. Such tables are incomplete; in checked studies, under half of the missing clones stem from an unresolved V gene, and the remainder is unexplained. The DNA was the basis for D and trimming; V, J and clone size are from that table. In this sample the table shows around 60,000 clones, about 91% of which occur a single time. The ten top clones hold 1.3% of the sample.

The full study reports these points: The classifier was reported to diagnose cytomegalovirus status with high specificity and sensitivity in both the original cohort and the validation cohort. Most TCR sequences were observed very rarely across donors, whereas some public TCRs were present in many individuals. The authors suggested that the approach could potentially be generalized to other disease states and immunological phenotypes. The study gave a list of under 200 TCR beta chains associated with cytomegalovirus. Three of the identified cytomegalovirus-associated TCR beta chains were confirmed in vitro to be specific for cytomegalovirus antigens. All 120 or so repertoires were used to score co-occurrence in the validation cohort in a later analysis, because that analysis had no HLA typing for the cohort. Subsequent analysis determined that TCRs grouped into clusters in the first cohort also showed a tendency toward co-occurrence across the approximately 120 validation repertoires, and about 94% of cluster scores exceeded 0.

Points on this clone: No cognate antigen has been identified for it. Base quality data are lacking; no much larger clone is found one base away.

The origin of this receptor is a woman aged 18-29 years in good health and CMV-seronegative. Sample: PBMCs. The sequence joins TRBV5-1 to TRBJ1-3, with the D segment identity uncertain. The CDR3 is CASSLDVGLSGNTIYF. The DNA sequence reads TGCGCCAGCAGCTTGGACGTGGGCCTCTCTGGAAACACCATATATTTT.